The entry that follows covers one T cell receptor (beta chain) sequence. Sequence at one end of the junction differs from germline and may be a read error. This CDR3 contains 14 residues. CDR1 and CDR2 (germline): SGHTA, FQGTGA. Autoimmune disease history or systemic immunosuppression led to patient exclusion. This sample was taken from a study of OX40 agonist ivuxolimab in advanced cancers. Study context: The group had a mean age of about 65 years, ranged from about 20 to 79, and was just under 85% male. Three partial responders included one hepatocellular carcinoma patient and two cutaneous melanoma patients. Earlier anti-PD-1, anti-PD-L1 or anti-CTLA-4 therapy was permitted; about 44% had received some.

Produced via immunoSEQ multiplex PCR; TCRdb's table is partial and in-frame only. The repertoire includes approximately 86,000 clones, approximately 90% of them detected once, and about 1.1% sits in the top ten. The chain has TRBV7-3 and TRBJ2-3, with D maybe TRBD1 (5 bases). The sequence derives from an adult with an advanced solid tumor such as melanoma, head and neck, liver or kidney cancer. The sample here was CD4+ or CD8+ T cells sorted from blood, taken in a trial of the OX40 agonist ivuxolimab. The CDR3 loop is CASSSGAGTGTQYF. CDR3 in DNA: TGTGCCAGCAGCTCTGGGGCAGGTACAGGTACGCAGTATTTT.